This T cell receptor beta chain originates from a study of identical twins. About this clonotype: What it binds is not known. A clone one base away is much larger, so this may be a read error.

Overall study results and limits: Out-of-frame TCR alpha sharing observed in monozygotic twins exceeded model estimates. Zero-insertion analyses might be partly confounded by invariant T cells like MAIT and iNKT.

Healthy Caucasians provided all donations. TCRdb called the 5' RACE reads again in MiXCR, with one record for every CDR3 protein. This sample has around 280,000 distinct CDR3 sequences, with more than 6.5% found just once. CDR1 and CDR2 from the germline V gene are SSHAT and FNYEAQ (reference sequence). The ends were cut back, 1 base at V and 9 bases at J, with 19 bases in the middle. This CDR3 region has 16 residues. The same sample was also studied in work on yellow fever vaccine responses in identical twins.

The sequencing sample was made of memory (CD45RO+) T cells sorted from blood. The chain joins TRBV7-7 to TRBJ2-1; D remains unclear. The TCR originated in a woman between 18 and 30 years old in good health. The CDR3 protein is CASSLGESLGFREQFF. For the CDR3, the DNA is TGTGCCAGCAGCTTAGGCGAGTCATTAGGATTCCGTGAGCAGTTCTTC.